This T cell receptor (beta chain) was retrieved from a study of cytomegalovirus exposure and HLA in healthy donors. In the PCR, 60 Vbeta and 13 Jbeta primers were used. The method was immunoSEQ multiplex PCR; TCRdb's version includes in-frame clones alone and lacks a portion of them. The sample has around 40,000 clones; around three quarters are singletons. This clone appeared a single time. The V gene end was trimmed by 3 bases and the J gene end by 0 bases; junction bases not matched to a gene: 2. This CDR3 has 16 residues. Germline CDR1 LNHDA, CDR2 SQIVND (reference sequence). The V and J genes are TRBV19 and TRBJ2-3; 11 nucleotides match TRBD2. Material: PBMCs. The clonotype was recovered from a man aged 30 to 45 in good health and CMV-seronegative. The CDR3 sequence: CASSITSGSSTDTQYF. The DNA for the CDR3 is TGTGCCAGTAGTATTACTAGCGGGAGTAGCACAGATACGCAGTATTTT.